This is a list of T cell receptor beta chains from one sample in a study of T cell responses to AZD1222 COVID-19 vaccine. Sequencing was performed with immunoSEQ multiplex PCR; in TCRdb, only in-frame clones are kept and a portion is missing. The sample has 140,000 to 150,000 clones; over 75% are singletons. The starting material was peripheral blood, obtained on day 0 of AZD1222 vaccination. These receptors were taken from an adult in good health. Both conserved end residues are part of each CDR3. D genes are given only for firm matches. The size field is filled for only some rows; it gives once, few, many or a size class.

TRBV28	NA	TRBJ2-5	NA	CASSNRARDQETQYF	TGTGCCAGCAGTAACCGGGCAAGAGACCAAGAGACCCAGTACTTC
TRBV2	NA	TRBJ1-5	TRBD1	CASSEATGVQPQHF	TGTGCCAGCAGTGAAGCGACAGGGGTTCAGCCCCAGCATTTT
TRBV11-3	NA	TRBJ1-1	TRBD1	CASSLVCPTGVITEAFF	TGTGCCAGCAGCTTAGTTTGCCCCACAGGGGTGATTACTGAAGCTTTCTTT
TRBV2	NA	TRBJ1-6	NA	CASRAGYSPLHF	TGTGCCAGCAGGGCAGGTTATTCACCCCTCCACTTT
TRBV5-1	NA	TRBJ2-5	NA	CASSLVPDQETQYF	TGCGCCAGCAGCTTGGTCCCAGACCAAGAGACCCAGTACTTC
TRBV2	NA	TRBJ2-7	TRBD1	CASSAGQGVVYEQYF	TGTGCCAGCAGTGCAGGACAGGGGGTAGTCTACGAGCAGTACTTC
TRBV12-3/TRBV12-4	NA	TRBJ1-5	NA	CASSRQNQPQHF	TGTGCCAGCAGCAGACAGAATCAGCCCCAGCATTTT
TRBV4-2	once	TRBJ1-2	TRBD1	CASSQEDRVVYGYTF	TGTGCCAGCAGCCAAGAAGACAGGGTAGTTTATGGCTACACCTTC
TRBV28	few	TRBJ1-3	NA	CASNREQNTIYF	TGTGCCAGCAACAGGGAACAAAACACCATATATTTT
TRBV5-1	NA	TRBJ1-2	NA	CASSLMDSNYGYTF	TGCGCCAGCAGCTTGATGGACTCTAACTATGGCTACACCTTC
TRBV7-2	NA	TRBJ1-1	NA	CASSLGGPGNTEAFF	TGTGCCAGCAGCTTAGGGGGTCCCGGAAACACTGAAGCTTTCTTT
TRBV19	NA	TRBJ2-1	TRBD2	CASRGAGGPYEQFF	TGTGCCAGTCGGGGGGCGGGAGGGCCCTATGAGCAGTTCTTC
TRBV11-2	NA	TRBJ1-6	TRBD1	CASGADRDNSPLHF	TGTGCCAGCGGGGCGGACAGGGATAATTCACCCCTCCACTTT
TRBV2	NA	TRBJ2-1	TRBD2	CASSEREGFILNEQFF	TGTGCCAGCAGTGAACGGGAGGGCTTTATCCTCAATGAGCAGTTCTTC
TRBV21-1	NA	TRBJ2-7	NA	CASRPLGDYEQYF	TGTGCCAGCCGCCCGTTGGGGGACTACGAGCAGTACTTC
TRBV19	NA	TRBJ1-1	NA	CASSIIMPGSEAFF	TGTGCCAGTAGTATCATTATGCCTGGATCTGAAGCTTTCTTT
TRBV12-3/TRBV12-4	NA	TRBJ2-7	TRBD2	CASSLFSGWQYF	TGTGCCAGCAGTTTATTTAGCGGGTGGCAGTACTTC
TRBV7-9	NA	TRBJ2-5	TRBD1	CASSLPRGREQEETQYF	TGTGCCAGCAGCTTACCCAGGGGGCGAGAGCAAGAAGAGACCCAGTACTTC
TRBV10-2	NA	TRBJ2-6	NA	CASSAGSVSLGANVLTF	TGCGCCAGCAGTGCCGGGTCCGTCTCTCTGGGGGCCAACGTCCTGACTTTC
TRBV29-1	NA	TRBJ2-3	NA	CSVEDWQGSTDTQYF	TGCAGCGTTGAAGACTGGCAGGGTAGCACAGATACGCAGTATTTT
TRBV7-9	few	TRBJ1-2	NA	CASRPDGGASYGYTF	TGTGCCAGCAGGCCCGATGGGGGGGCAAGCTATGGCTACACCTTC
TRBV6-5	NA	TRBJ2-1	NA	CASSLTGAHNEQFF	TGTGCCAGCAGTTTAACCGGGGCTCACAATGAGCAGTTCTTC
TRBV27	NA	TRBJ2-2	NA	CASSFLGAVGGGELFF	TGTGCCAGCAGTTTTCTCGGGGCGGTGGGGGGCGGGGAGCTGTTTTTT
TRBV5-6	NA	TRBJ2-7	NA	CASSWDLYEQYF	TGTGCCAGCAGCTGGGATCTCTACGAGCAGTACTTC
TRBV3-1/TRBV3-2	NA	TRBJ2-7	NA	CASSQGVLDGSPDYEQYF	TGTGCCAGCAGCCAAGGGGTCCTCGACGGCTCCCCAGACTACGAGCAGTACTTC
TRBV3-1/TRBV3-2	NA	TRBJ2-1	NA	CASSLPSRSSYNEQFF	TGTGCCAGCAGCCTGCCCAGCAGGAGCTCCTACAATGAGCAGTTCTTC
TRBV28	NA	TRBJ1-1	NA	CASTGYRELNTEAFF	TGTGCCAGCACTGGTTACAGGGAGCTCAACACTGAAGCTTTCTTT
TRBV6-5	few	TRBJ2-2	TRBD1	CATTSRQGDGELFF	TGTGCCACCACCTCTAGACAGGGGGACGGGGAGCTGTTTTTT
TRBV3-1/TRBV3-2	NA	TRBJ1-5	TRBD1	CASSQKGGRTGGQPQHF	TGTGCCAGCAGCCAAAAAGGGGGCCGGACAGGGGGTCAGCCCCAGCATTTT
TRBV27	NA	TRBJ2-4	TRBD1	CASSPSGTGVWVQYF	TGTGCCAGCTCTCCATCCGGGACAGGGGTATGGGTTCAGTACTTC
TRBV19	few	TRBJ1-2	NA	CASSPGRTTIYTF	TGTGCCAGTTCCCCGGGACGGACGACGATCTACACCTTC
TRBV12-3/TRBV12-4	NA	TRBJ2-7	TRBD1	CATSLTGQQYF	TGTGCCACCTCCCTGACAGGGCAGCAGTACTTC
TRBV7-9	NA	TRBJ2-7	NA	CASSPRDTLYEQYF	TGTGCCAGCAGCCCCCGGGACACCCTCTACGAGCAGTACTTC